At least ten counts were recorded for the clone carrying this T cell receptor beta chain. The sample comes from a study of human T cells and chemical hapten exposure. TCRdb re-called the RACE reads through MiXCR, storing one row per CDR3 protein. The repertoire has some 38,000 distinct CDR3 sequences, 9% to 9.5% of them found once; the top ten carry 20% to 30%. The time point is: patch test 3, about 24 weeks after DPC sensitization. Treatment in this sample: therapeutic diphenylcyclopropenone sensitization with weekly scalp DPC. From whole blood left unfractionated, total RNA was extracted. The trim removed 0 bases at V and 2 bases at J, leaving 6 bases unmatched. Germline CDR1 KGHDR, CDR2 SFDVKD. The CDR3 covers 17 residues.

This TCR came from a man aged 50-60 years with alopecia areata. Some clones in this sample may be carry-over from other donors' samples. The sequences come from whole blood, collected in connection with sensitization to the hapten diphenylcyclopropenone (DPC). The chain has TRBV24-1 and TRBJ2-3; 8 positions match TRBD2. Written as DNA, the CDR3 is TGTGCCACCAGTGATTTGACACGGGAGGGCAACACAGATACGCAGTATTTT. Residues: CATSDLTREGNTDTQYF.